This T cell receptor (beta chain) was obtained from a study of shared clonotypes between healthy human individuals. CD45RO-negative CD8 cells positively selected for CCR7 made up the naive population, which excluded terminally differentiated effector memory CD45RA+ cells. Investigators spread the genomic DNA of each subset evenly over several immunoSEQ plates. Sorted-subset replicate PCRs used about 0.2 ug DNA, 25,000 to 30,000 T cell genomes. Generated by immunoSEQ multiplex PCR, the TCRdb table keeps only in-frame clones and is missing some. The table includes around 2,000,000 clones, roughly 91% detected once. Trimming removed 0 bases from V and 4 bases from J, with 10 bases in between. Germline CDR1 MGHRA, CDR2 YSYEKL. The CDR3 loop spans 15 amino acids. General study findings and limits: Larger richness was generally estimated for naive than memory subsets. It was the non-shared clonotypes that had lower generation probabilities than clonotypes shared by all four donors.

With respect to this clone: Its antigen is still unknown.

The chain has TRBV4-1 and TRBJ1-5, with D possibly matching TRBD1 (5 bases). The sequence was collected from a man aged 18 to 35 in good health. Some clones in this sample may be carry-over from other donors' samples. The sequencing sample was made of naive CD8+ T cells from PBMCs. In DNA form, the CDR3 reads TGCGCCAGCAGCCAAGAGTGGGGCCGAAATCAGCCCCAGCATTTT. This encodes CASSQEWGRNQPQHF.